Below are 13 T cell receptor beta chains sequenced from a single sample in a study of CD8+CD57+ T cells in acquired aplastic anemia. Profiling of TCR beta VDJ combinations and CDR3 sequences used genomic DNA as template. One entry per CDR3 protein results from TCRdb running MiXCR on the reads. Among under 200,000 distinct CDR3 sequences listed, less than 60% were seen once. Sequencing involved patients with CD8+CD57+ cell expansion previously shown by flow cytometry. The sequencing input was sorted CD4+, CD8+, or CD8+CD57+ T cells (not recorded which) from PBMCs. These TCRs come from a human donor with aplastic anemia.

The chain is built from TRBV20-1 and TRBJ2-2, with 9 positions matching TRBD1. Germline V lookup: CDR1 DFQATT, CDR2 SNEGSKA (reference sequence). This CDR3 has 15 amino acids. V was pared by 0 bases and J by 5 bases, with 4 bases of the junction left unmatched. CDR3 region: CSARESGQGTGELFF. The CDR3 bases are TGCAGTGCTAGAGAGAGTGGACAGGGGACCGGGGAGCTGTTTTTT.

The genes are TRBV5-1 and TRBJ2-2, with 8 bases matching TRBD2. The V gene's germline CDR1 is SGHRS and CDR2 YFSETQ. V trimming: 4 bases; J trimming: 0 bases; junction bases outside the gene matches: 5. CDR3 length: 16 amino acids. Here the CDR3 DNA reads TGCGCCAGCAGCGAACGGGGGGGAGCGAACACCGGGGAGCTGTTTTTT. Protein sequence: CASSERGGANTGELFF.

This clonotype was observed at least ten times. The chain employs TRBV20-1 and TRBJ2-1; TRBD2 agrees at 10 bases. The CDR3 totals 15 residues. J lost 4 bases, V lost 5 bases, and 8 bases had no gene match. The germline gives CDR1 DFQATT, CDR2 SNEGSKA (reference sequence). DNA of the CDR3: TGCAGTGCTGGGGACAGCGGGAGGGGGTACAATGAGCAGTTCTTC. It is translated as CSAGDSGRGYNEQFF.

The chain couples TRBV7-3 to TRBJ1-2; 9 positions agree with TRBD1. The CDR3 sequence is 15 residues long. The trim removed 5 bases at V and 8 bases at J, leaving 12 bases unmatched. Per germline, CDR1 SGHTA and CDR2 FQGTGA. CDR3 sequence: CASSLKADRGRGYTF. CDR3 nucleotide sequence: TGTGCCAGCAGCCTTAAAGCGGACAGGGGAAGGGGCTACACCTTC.

This clonotype was counted ten times or more. This rearrangement joins TRBV5-1 to TRBJ1-6, with D tentatively TRBD1 (5 bases). The CDR3 runs 16 residues. CDR1 and CDR2 from the germline V gene are SGHRS and YFSETQ. Trimming cost V 0 bases and J 7 bases, with 14 bases left between them. As DNA, the CDR3 is TGCGCCAGCAGCTTGGGACTGAGACAGTTCAATTCACCCCTCCACTTT. It encodes CASSLGLRQFNSPLHF.

This clonotype was detected only once. The CDR3, as DNA: TGTGCCTGGAGTGTACTGGGAGGCGGGGAGCTGTTTTTT. It yields the protein CAWSVLGGGELFF. The chain joins TRBV30 to TRBJ2-2; D is perhaps TRBD2 (6 bases). V was cut by 0 bases and J by 7 bases, with 9 bases left in between. This CDR3 is built from 13 residues. Germline assignment: CDR1 GTSNPN and CDR2 SVGIG (reference sequence).

This chain links TRBV10-3 with TRBJ1-5, with D perhaps TRBD1 (6 bases). The CDR3 sequence is 17 residues long. V lost 2 bases, J lost 0 bases, and 14 bases lay in between. CDR1 is ENHRY and CDR2 is SYGVKD in the germline V gene. The CDR3 protein is CAISEIAGVNSNQPQHF. CDR3 sequence (DNA): TGTGCCATCAGTGAGATTGCAGGGGTAAATAGCAATCAGCCCCAGCATTTT.

The sample holds many counts of this clonotype. The V and J genes are TRBV9 and TRBJ2-2; D gene uncertain. The ends were cut back, 0 bases at V and 3 bases at J, with 6 bases in the middle. CDR1 is SGDLS and CDR2 is YYNGEE in the germline V gene. The CDR3 length is 14 residues. In DNA form, the CDR3 reads TGTGCCAGCAGCGTAGCCCCCCACACCGGGGAGCTGTTTTTT. Its protein product is CASSVAPHTGELFF.

This clonotype was picked up many times. CDR3 loop: CASSYSGLAGVYNEQFF. The CDR3 DNA reads as TGTGCCAGCAGTTACTCCGGACTAGCGGGAGTCTACAATGAGCAGTTCTTC. This chain connects TRBV6-2 or TRBV6-3 to TRBJ2-1, with 13 positions matching TRBD2. CDR3 length: 17 residues. J gave up 3 bases and V 0 bases, and 2 bases lay outside the gene matches. Germline V CDR1 and CDR2: MNHEY, SVGEGT.

This clonotype showed up many times. The CDR3 DNA reads TGTGCCAGCAGCTTTGCCACGACGTCGGCGACCTACGAGCAGTACTTC. Translated: CASSFATTSATYEQYF. V usage is TRBV7-9 and J usage is TRBJ2-7; D not resolved. Trimming left V 3 bases short and J 2 bases short, with 17 bases between. Germline CDR1 is SEHNR and CDR2 is FQNEAQ (reference sequence). The CDR3 contains 16 residues.

The chain couples TRBV10-1 to TRBJ2-2, with 9 nucleotides matching TRBD2. This CDR3 is 14 amino acids long. Germline lookup yields CDR1 WNHNN and CDR2 SYGVQD (reference sequence). The V segment lost 4 bases and the J segment 14 bases; nucleotides outside the gene matches: 11. CDR3 sequence reads: CASSGTSDSVELFF. The CDR3 coding sequence is TGCGCCAGCAGTGGGACTAGCGACTCGGTGGAACTGTTTTTT.

This clonotype was counted many times. This rearrangement joins TRBV2 to TRBJ1-2; D not resolved. The V and J ends lost 4 bases and 0 bases respectively, with 9 bases between them. The CDR3 contains 14 residues. Germline CDR1 reads SNHLY; CDR2 reads FYNNEI. CDR3 DNA: TGTGCCAGCAGTGGCACAGCCCCTAACTATGGCTACACCTTC. Translating it yields CASSGTAPNYGYTF. Full variable domain (outside the CDR3, taken from reference TRBV2 and TRBJ1-2): EPEVTQTPSHQVTQMGQEVILRCVPISNHLYFYWYRQILGQKVEFLVSFYNNEISEKSEIFDDQFSVERPDGSNFTLKIRSTKLEDSAMYFCASSGTAPNYGYTFGSGTRLTVV.

V and J are TRBV6-4 and TRBJ1-4; D gene unclear. CDR3 length equals 14 residues. Germline loops: CDR1 MRHNA, CDR2 SNTAGT. The V gene lost 3 bases and the J gene lost 10 bases, with 15 bases spanning the gap. The CDR3 DNA is TGTGCCAGCAGTGATCTCCTCTCGGAGGGAAAACTGTTTTTT. This codes for CASSDLLSEGKLFF.